This entry is about one T cell receptor beta chain. The sample comes from a study of control samples from healthy donors and cancer patients. Measured with immunoSEQ multiplex PCR; TCRdb has only the in-frame clones, and not every one. The sample consists of tens of thousands of clones, approximately 89% of them appearing once. The germline CDR1 and CDR2 sequences are GTSNPN and SVGIG (reference sequence). V gave up 6 bases and J gave up 3 bases; unmatched junction bases: 10. The length of the CDR3 is 14 residues. The sequenced sample consisted of PBMCs. This rearrangement joins TRBV30 to TRBJ1-1; 7 bases align to TRBD1. This TCR derives from a man in his forties or fifties with colorectal cancer. The DNA of the CDR3 is TGTGCCTGCATAAGACAGGGATCGTACACTGAAGCTTTCTTT. Its translation is CACIRQGSYTEAFF.